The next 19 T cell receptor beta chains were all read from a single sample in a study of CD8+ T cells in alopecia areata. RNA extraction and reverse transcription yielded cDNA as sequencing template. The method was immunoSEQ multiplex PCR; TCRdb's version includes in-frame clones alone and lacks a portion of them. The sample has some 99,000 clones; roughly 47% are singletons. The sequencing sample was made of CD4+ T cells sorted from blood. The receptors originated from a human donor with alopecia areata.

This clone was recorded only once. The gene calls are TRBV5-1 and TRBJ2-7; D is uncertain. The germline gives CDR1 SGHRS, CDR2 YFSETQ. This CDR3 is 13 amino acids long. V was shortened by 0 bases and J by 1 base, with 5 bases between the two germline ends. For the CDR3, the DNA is TGCGCCAGCAGCTTGGCCGGGTCCTACGAGCAGTACTTC. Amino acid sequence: CASSLAGSYEQYF.

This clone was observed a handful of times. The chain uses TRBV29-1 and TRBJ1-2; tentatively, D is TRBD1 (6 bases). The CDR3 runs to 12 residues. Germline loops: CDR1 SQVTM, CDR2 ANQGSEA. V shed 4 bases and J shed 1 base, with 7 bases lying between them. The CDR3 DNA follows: TGCAGCGTTGCCAGGGGTAACTATGGCTACACCTTC. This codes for CSVARGNYGYTF.

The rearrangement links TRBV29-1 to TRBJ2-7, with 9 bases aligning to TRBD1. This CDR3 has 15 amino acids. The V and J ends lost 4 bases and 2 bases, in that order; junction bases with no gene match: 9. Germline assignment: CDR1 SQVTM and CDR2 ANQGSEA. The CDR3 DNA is TGCAGCGTTGGATCAAGTGGGACAGGGCCCTACGAGCAGTACTTC. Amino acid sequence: CSVGSSGTGPYEQYF.

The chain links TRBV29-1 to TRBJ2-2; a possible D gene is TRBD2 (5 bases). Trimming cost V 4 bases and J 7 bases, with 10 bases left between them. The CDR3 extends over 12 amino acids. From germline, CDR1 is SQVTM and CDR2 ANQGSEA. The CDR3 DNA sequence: TGCAGCGTTGGAACCGGAGGCGGGGAGCTGTTTTTT. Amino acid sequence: CSVGTGGGELFF.

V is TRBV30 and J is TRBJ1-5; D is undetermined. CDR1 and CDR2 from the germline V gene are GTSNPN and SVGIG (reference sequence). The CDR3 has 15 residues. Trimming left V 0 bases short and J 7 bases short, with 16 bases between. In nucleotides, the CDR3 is TGTGCCTGGAGTGTGAATCCGTCGGGGAGGCAGCCCCAGCATTTT. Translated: CAWSVNPSGRQPQHF.

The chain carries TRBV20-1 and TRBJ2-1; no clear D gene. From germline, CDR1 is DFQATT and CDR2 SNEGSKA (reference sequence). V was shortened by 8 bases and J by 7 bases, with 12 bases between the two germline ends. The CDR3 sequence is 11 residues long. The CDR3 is CSTNLGNEQFF. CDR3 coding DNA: TGCAGTACCAACCTGGGGAATGAGCAGTTCTTC.

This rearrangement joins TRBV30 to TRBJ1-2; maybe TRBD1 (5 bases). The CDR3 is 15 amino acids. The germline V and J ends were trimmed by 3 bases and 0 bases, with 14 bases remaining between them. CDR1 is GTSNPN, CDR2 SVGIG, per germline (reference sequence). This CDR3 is CAWRPRGSSNYGYTF. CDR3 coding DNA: TGTGCCTGGAGGCCCCGGGGCAGTTCTAACTATGGCTACACCTTC.

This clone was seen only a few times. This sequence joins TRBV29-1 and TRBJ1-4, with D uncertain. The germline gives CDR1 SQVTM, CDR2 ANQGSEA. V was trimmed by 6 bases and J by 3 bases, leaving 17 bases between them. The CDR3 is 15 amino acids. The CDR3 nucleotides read TGCAGCGTACTGGACGGTGGGCTAGCTAATGAAAAACTGTTTTTT. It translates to CSVLDGGLANEKLFF.

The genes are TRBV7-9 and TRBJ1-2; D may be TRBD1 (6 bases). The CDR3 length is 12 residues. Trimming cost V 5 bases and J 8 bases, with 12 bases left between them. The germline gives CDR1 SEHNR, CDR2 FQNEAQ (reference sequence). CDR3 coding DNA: TGTGCCAGCAGCGCATCCAGGGGAGGCTACACCTTC. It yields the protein CASSASRGGYTF.

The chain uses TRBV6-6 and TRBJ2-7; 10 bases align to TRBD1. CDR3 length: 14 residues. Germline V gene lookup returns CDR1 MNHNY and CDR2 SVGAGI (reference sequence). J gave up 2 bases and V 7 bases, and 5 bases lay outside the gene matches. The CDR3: CASTAGQGPYEQYF. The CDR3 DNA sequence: TGTGCCAGCACCGCGGGACAGGGGCCCTACGAGCAGTACTTC.

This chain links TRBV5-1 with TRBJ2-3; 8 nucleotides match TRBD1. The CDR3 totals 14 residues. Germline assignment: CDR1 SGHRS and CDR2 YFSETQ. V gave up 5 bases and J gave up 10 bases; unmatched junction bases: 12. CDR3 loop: CASSSGQGNFAQYF. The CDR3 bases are TGCGCCAGCAGTAGTGGACAGGGTAATTTTGCGCAGTATTTT.

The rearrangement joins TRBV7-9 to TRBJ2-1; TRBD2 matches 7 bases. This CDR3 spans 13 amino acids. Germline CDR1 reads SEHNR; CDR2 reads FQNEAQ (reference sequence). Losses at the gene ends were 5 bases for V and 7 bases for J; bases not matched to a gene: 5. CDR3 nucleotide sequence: TGTGCCAGCAGCCCCTCCGGGGGGAATGAGCAGTTCTTC. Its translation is CASSPSGGNEQFF.

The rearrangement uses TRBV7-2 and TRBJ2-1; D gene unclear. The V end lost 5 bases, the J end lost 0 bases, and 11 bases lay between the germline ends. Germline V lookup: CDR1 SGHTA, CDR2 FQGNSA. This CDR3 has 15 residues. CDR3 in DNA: TGTGCCAGCAGCCCCTCGGTGAACTCCTACAATGAGCAGTTCTTC. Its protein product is CASSPSVNSYNEQFF. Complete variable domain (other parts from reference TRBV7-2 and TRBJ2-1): GAGVSQSPSNKVTEKGKDVELRCDPISGHTALYWYRQSLGQGLEFLIYFQGNSAPDKSGLPSDRFSAERTGGSVSTLTIQRTQQEDSAVYLCASSPSVNSYNEQFFGPGTRLTVL.

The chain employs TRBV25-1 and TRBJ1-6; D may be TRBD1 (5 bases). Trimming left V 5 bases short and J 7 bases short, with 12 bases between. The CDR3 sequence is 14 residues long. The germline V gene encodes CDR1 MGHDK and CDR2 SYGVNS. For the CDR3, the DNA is TGTGCCAGCAGTAACCGGGACGACAATTCACCCCTCCACTTT. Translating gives CASSNRDDNSPLHF.

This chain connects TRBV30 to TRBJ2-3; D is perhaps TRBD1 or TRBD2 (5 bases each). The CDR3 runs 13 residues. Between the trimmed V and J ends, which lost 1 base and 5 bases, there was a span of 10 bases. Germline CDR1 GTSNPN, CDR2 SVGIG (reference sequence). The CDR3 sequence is CAWSAERGDTQYF. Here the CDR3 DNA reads TGTGCCTGGAGTGCCGAGAGGGGAGATACGCAGTATTTT. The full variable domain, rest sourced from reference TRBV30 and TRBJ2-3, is SQTIHQWPATLVQPVGSPLSLECTVEGTSNPNLYWYRQAAGRGLQLLFYSVGIGQISSEVPQNLSASRPQDRQFILSSKKLLLSDSGFYLCAWSAERGDTQYFGPGTRLTVL.

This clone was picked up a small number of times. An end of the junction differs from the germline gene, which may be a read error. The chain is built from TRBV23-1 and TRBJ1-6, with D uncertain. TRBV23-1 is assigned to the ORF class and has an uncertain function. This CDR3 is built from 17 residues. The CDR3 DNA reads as TGCGCCAGCAGTCGACACAGCCAACCGCCCTACAATTCACCCCTCCACTTT. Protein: CASSRHSQPPYNSPLHF.

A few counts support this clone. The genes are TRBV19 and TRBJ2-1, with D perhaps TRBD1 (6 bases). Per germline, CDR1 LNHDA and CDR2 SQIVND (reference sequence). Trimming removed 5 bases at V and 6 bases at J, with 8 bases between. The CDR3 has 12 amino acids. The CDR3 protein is CASSVQGNEQFF. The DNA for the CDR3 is TGTGCCAGTAGTGTACAGGGCAATGAGCAGTTCTTC.

CDR3 in amino acids: CSVGWGPDTQYF. In nucleotides, the CDR3 is TGCAGCGTTGGCTGGGGGCCAGATACGCAGTATTTT. This chain uses TRBV29-1 with TRBJ2-3; possible D gene TRBD1, 6 bases. Trimming removed 4 bases at V and 4 bases at J, with 9 bases between. In germline, CDR1 is SQVTM, CDR2 ANQGSEA. CDR3 length equals 12 residues.

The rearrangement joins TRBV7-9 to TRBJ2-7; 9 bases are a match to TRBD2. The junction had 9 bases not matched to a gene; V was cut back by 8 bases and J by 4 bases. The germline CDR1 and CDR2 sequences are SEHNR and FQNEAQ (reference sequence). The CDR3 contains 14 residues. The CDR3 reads CASSRNSGSYEQYF. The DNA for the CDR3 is TGTGCCAGCTCCCGAAATAGCGGGAGTTACGAGCAGTACTTC.